The rows below give T cell receptor beta chains drawn from one sample of a study of technical replicates of blood from a handful of donors. TCRdb's copy holds only in-frame clones and misses some; the assay was immunoSEQ multiplex PCR. The table lists 75,000 to 95,000 clones, 70% to 90% of them singletons. Sample: T cells isolated from PBMCs. These receptor sequences come from a human donor in good health. CDR3s include the opening cysteine and the closing phenylalanine or tryptophan. Fields, in order: CDR3 DNA, CDR3 protein, clone size, D gene, J gene, V gene. The D gene is left open where the match is weak. Only part of the rows carry a size: once, few, many, or a class if the clone is expanded.

CDR3 DNA: TGTGCCAGCAGACAGGGGAATGCTCAGCCCCAGCATTTT
CDR3 protein: CASRQGNAQPQHF
clone size: once
D gene: TRBD1
J gene: TRBJ1-5
V gene: TRBV27

CDR3 DNA: TGTGCCAGCAGCCGCCCGGGACTAGACACAGATACGCAGTATTTT
CDR3 protein: CASSRPGLDTDTQYF
clone size: -
D gene: TRBD2
J gene: TRBJ2-3
V gene: TRBV7-9

CDR3 DNA: TGTGCCAGCAGCATCACGCCGGGACAGAGTTTTCAAGAGACCCAGTACTTC
CDR3 protein: CASSITPGQSFQETQYF
clone size: -
D gene: TRBD1
J gene: TRBJ2-5
V gene: TRBV9

CDR3 DNA: TGCAGCGTTGAAGCGCGGCGCTACTATGGCTACACCTTC
CDR3 protein: CSVEARRYYGYTF
clone size: -
D gene: -
J gene: TRBJ1-2
V gene: TRBV29-1

CDR3 DNA: TGTGCCAGCAGCAACGACAGGGTCTTCTCCGCAGCTTTCTTT
CDR3 protein: CASSNDRVFSAAFF
clone size: -
D gene: TRBD1
J gene: TRBJ1-1
V gene: TRBV7-9

CDR3 DNA: TGTGCCTGGAGTAAAAGCGTGGGAAACACCATATATTTT
CDR3 protein: CAWSKSVGNTIYF
clone size: -
D gene: -
J gene: TRBJ1-3
V gene: TRBV30

CDR3 DNA: TGTGCCAGCAGTATAACAGGGCGCTGGCAGCCCCAGCATTTT
CDR3 protein: CASSITGRWQPQHF
clone size: once
D gene: -
J gene: TRBJ1-5
V gene: TRBV28

CDR3 DNA: TGTGCCAGCAGGGAAGCAGGGGGCGCAGACTATGGCTACACCTTC
CDR3 protein: CASREAGGADYGYTF
clone size: once
D gene: TRBD1
J gene: TRBJ1-2
V gene: TRBV5-4

CDR3 DNA: TGTGCCAGCAGCTCTCGGACTAGCGGGATCCAAGAGACCCAGTACTTC
CDR3 protein: CASSSRTSGIQETQYF
clone size: -
D gene: TRBD2
J gene: TRBJ2-5
V gene: TRBV13

CDR3 DNA: TGTGCCAGCAGGCCTCACGGGGGAGAGAACACTGAAGCTTTCTTT
CDR3 protein: CASRPHGGENTEAFF
clone size: -
D gene: -
J gene: TRBJ1-1
V gene: TRBV6-5

CDR3 DNA: TGTGCTACCAAAGGGACAGGGGTTTTTTATGGCTACACCTTC
CDR3 protein: CATKGTGVFYGYTF
clone size: -
D gene: TRBD1
J gene: TRBJ1-2
V gene: TRBV7-9

CDR3 DNA: TGTGCCAGCAGGGCAGACTCCTACGAGCAGTACTTC
CDR3 protein: CASRADSYEQYF
clone size: -
D gene: -
J gene: TRBJ2-7
V gene: TRBV7-9

CDR3 DNA: TGTGCCAGCAGTAGCGGTCCACTCTCCTACGAGCAGTACTTC
CDR3 protein: CASSSGPLSYEQYF
clone size: -
D gene: -
J gene: TRBJ2-7
V gene: TRBV2

CDR3 DNA: TGTGCCAGTAGGGTCGGTCTGAGGAGCAATCAGCCCCAGCATTTT
CDR3 protein: CASRVGLRSNQPQHF
clone size: -
D gene: -
J gene: TRBJ1-5
V gene: TRBV19

CDR3 DNA: TGTGCCAGCAGCTTGGACAGGGCAGGAAACACCATATATTTT
CDR3 protein: CASSLDRAGNTIYF
clone size: once
D gene: -
J gene: TRBJ1-3
V gene: TRBV5-4

CDR3 DNA: TGTGCCAGCAGCTTAGTACAGAACTATGGCTACACCTTC
CDR3 protein: CASSLVQNYGYTF
clone size: -
D gene: -
J gene: TRBJ1-2
V gene: TRBV7-2

CDR3 DNA: TGTGCCTGGAGTGTAACCGGGACAGGGATTGGCTACACCTTC
CDR3 protein: CAWSVTGTGIGYTF
clone size: -
D gene: TRBD1
J gene: TRBJ1-2
V gene: TRBV30

CDR3 DNA: TGTGCCAGCAGCGCCGGGAACACTGAAGCTTTCTTT
CDR3 protein: CASSAGNTEAFF
clone size: -
D gene: -
J gene: TRBJ1-1
V gene: TRBV9

CDR3 DNA: TGTGCCAGCGGCCGAACGGCTTTCTTT
CDR3 protein: CASGRTAFF
clone size: few
D gene: -
J gene: TRBJ1-1
V gene: TRBV28

CDR3 DNA: TGTGCCAGCGGCTTACCTTGGCCGTCCTCCTACAATGAGCAGTTCTTC
CDR3 protein: CASGLPWPSSYNEQFF
clone size: -
D gene: -
J gene: TRBJ2-1
V gene: TRBV28

CDR3 DNA: TGTGCCATACCGGGACAGTACTCCTACGAGCAGTACTTC
CDR3 protein: CAIPGQYSYEQYF
clone size: -
D gene: TRBD1
J gene: TRBJ2-7
V gene: TRBV2

CDR3 DNA: TGCGCCAGCAGCTTGGGACAGGGATCCTCCGTAAATGGCTACACCTTC
CDR3 protein: CASSLGQGSSVNGYTF
clone size: -
D gene: TRBD1
J gene: TRBJ1-2
V gene: TRBV5-1

CDR3 DNA: TGTGCCAGCAGGCGGGATTGGGAGACCCAGTACTTC
CDR3 protein: CASRRDWETQYF
clone size: -
D gene: -
J gene: TRBJ2-5
V gene: TRBV28

CDR3 DNA: TGTGCCAGCAGCTTAGATGAGGGTAGCGGGAAAACCCAGTACTTC
CDR3 protein: CASSLDEGSGKTQYF
clone size: -
D gene: TRBD2
J gene: TRBJ2-5
V gene: TRBV11-2

CDR3 DNA: TGCAGCGTCGCCGGGACTAGCGGGAGTGTCACCGGGGAGCTGTTTTTT
CDR3 protein: CSVAGTSGSVTGELFF
clone size: -
D gene: TRBD2
J gene: TRBJ2-2
V gene: TRBV29-1

CDR3 DNA: TGCGCCAGCAGCACCCGGGACACCGCCTACGAGCAGTACTTC
CDR3 protein: CASSTRDTAYEQYF
clone size: -
D gene: -
J gene: TRBJ2-7
V gene: TRBV4-1

CDR3 DNA: TGTGCCAGCAGTGAGTTAGACAGGGTCTATGGCTACACCTTC
CDR3 protein: CASSELDRVYGYTF
clone size: -
D gene: TRBD1
J gene: TRBJ1-2
V gene: TRBV6-1

CDR3 DNA: TGTGCCAGCAGCTTAGATGGCTGGGCGCAGCCCCAGCATTTT
CDR3 protein: CASSLDGWAQPQHF
clone size: -
D gene: -
J gene: TRBJ1-5
V gene: TRBV11-2

CDR3 DNA: TGTGCCAGCAGCCAAGATATACCGGGCTCTGGGGCCAACGTCCTGACTTTC
CDR3 protein: CASSQDIPGSGANVLTF
clone size: -
D gene: -
J gene: TRBJ2-6
V gene: TRBV4-2

CDR3 DNA: TGTGCCAGTATCCATACTAGCGGGAATAATGAGCAGTTCTTC
CDR3 protein: CASIHTSGNNEQFF
clone size: -
D gene: TRBD2
J gene: TRBJ2-1
V gene: TRBV19

CDR3 DNA: TGTGCCAGCAGCTTAGGGGGAGCGAACGGGGAGCTGTTTTTT
CDR3 protein: CASSLGGANGELFF
clone size: -
D gene: -
J gene: TRBJ2-2
V gene: TRBV7-8

CDR3 DNA: TGTGCCAGCAACTCCTCTAGCGGGAGGGCCTCAACCGGGGAGCTGTTTTTT
CDR3 protein: CASNSSSGRASTGELFF
clone size: -
D gene: TRBD2
J gene: TRBJ2-2
V gene: TRBV2

CDR3 DNA: TGCAGCGGGACGGACAGGTTGGGATCAGATACGCAGTATTTT
CDR3 protein: CSGTDRLGSDTQYF
clone size: -
D gene: TRBD1
J gene: TRBJ2-3
V gene: TRBV29-1

CDR3 DNA: TGTGCCTGGGATAGCGGTGAGCAGTTCTTC
CDR3 protein: CAWDSGEQFF
clone size: -
D gene: -
J gene: TRBJ2-1
V gene: TRBV30